Listed here are 2 T cell receptor beta chains from one sample, sequenced in a study of OX40 agonist ivuxolimab in advanced cancers. Profiled with immunoSEQ multiplex PCR; TCRdb holds only in-frame clones, not every one. Here the sample spans some 25,000 clones, roughly 79% being singletons. The sample consisted of CD4+ or CD8+ T cells sorted from blood, taken in a trial of the OX40 agonist ivuxolimab. The source of these receptors is an adult with an advanced solid tumor such as melanoma, head and neck, liver or kidney cancer.

This clone has just one count. The chain carries TRBV4-3 and TRBJ2-7; D is ambiguous. Per the germline V gene, CDR1 is LGHNA and CDR2 is YSLEER. The CDR3 loop spans 14 amino acids. Between the trimmed V and J ends, which lost 2 bases and 2 bases, there was a span of 10 bases. This chain's CDR3 is CASSQNGATYEQYF. The CDR3 DNA reads TGCGCCAGCAGCCAAAACGGAGCGACCTACGAGCAGTACTTC.

The genes are TRBV27 and TRBJ1-2, with D maybe TRBD1 (5 bases). The germline V and J ends were trimmed by 6 bases and 8 bases, with 25 bases remaining between them. The length of the CDR3 is 16 residues. CDR1 is MNHEY and CDR2 is SMNVEV in the germline V gene (reference sequence). CDR3 coding DNA: TGTGCCAGCAGGCGGGGCGCTGAAGGAGCCAATGTCGGCTACACCTTC. Amino acids: CASRRGAEGANVGYTF.